This T cell receptor (beta chain) derives from a study of OX40 agonist ivuxolimab in advanced cancers. Sequencing used immunoSEQ multiplex PCR; TCRdb keeps in-frame clones, though not all of them. In the table there are about 54,000 clones, almost 85% of which are singletons. This TCR was recovered from an adult with an advanced solid tumor such as melanoma, head and neck, liver or kidney cancer. Here the sequenced sample was CD4+ or CD8+ T cells sorted from blood, taken in a trial of the OX40 agonist ivuxolimab.

CDR3 nucleotides: TGTGCCAGCAGCTTAAGCAGTGGACAGCTGAACTATGGCTACACCTTC. This gives the protein CASSLSSGQLNYGYTF. The chain uses TRBV7-2 and TRBJ1-2; perhaps TRBD1 as D (6 bases). V gave up 2 bases and J gave up 2 bases, with 15 bases separating them. CDR1 and CDR2 from the germline V gene are SGHTA and FQGNSA. This CDR3 comprises 16 residues.